This passage covers 16 T cell receptor beta chains from one sample sequenced in a study of shared clonotypes between healthy human individuals. Method: immunoSEQ multiplex PCR; TCRdb's copy keeps in-frame clones and lacks some. Of 550,000 to 850,000 clones listed, about 74% are singletons. The sample taken for sequencing was memory CD4+ T cells sorted from blood. Described subset: CD45RA-negative fraction. The receptors shown here come from a woman in her twenties or thirties in good health.

V usage is TRBV6-6 and J usage is TRBJ2-5; tentatively, D is TRBD1 or TRBD2 (6 bases each). CDR1 MNHNY and CDR2 SVGAGI come from the germline V gene (reference sequence). This CDR3 contains 14 residues. V lost 6 bases to trimming and J lost 5 bases, with 16 bases between them. This chain's CDR3 is CASREGGWGETQYF. CDR3 sequence (DNA): TGTGCCAGCAGAGAAGGGGGGTGGGGCGAGACCCAGTACTTC.

About this clone: The junction shows a germline mismatch at one end, possibly a read error. The J gene is TRBJ2-7, the V gene TRBV28; 7 bases align to TRBD1. Germline V gene data show CDR1 as MDHEN and CDR2 as SYDVKM. The CDR3 totals 18 residues. The CDR3 DNA reads TGTGCCAGCCACGGACCGACTCGACAGGGTACAAGGTCCTGCGAGCAGTACTTC. Its translation is CASHGPTRQGTRSCEQYF.

The chain employs TRBV18 and TRBJ2-7, with D maybe TRBD2 (5 bases). Trimming removed 3 bases at V and 3 bases at J, with 12 bases between. The CDR3 has 14 residues. The germline gives CDR1 KGHSH, CDR2 LQKENI. CDR3 protein: CASSPPGDVYEQYF. CDR3 coding DNA: TGTGCCAGCTCACCCCCCGGGGATGTCTACGAGCAGTACTTC.

The chain uses TRBV27 and TRBJ2-2; 10 positions agree with TRBD1. CDR1 MNHEY and CDR2 SMNVEV come from the germline V gene (reference sequence). V lost 6 bases and J lost 3; bases outside the gene matches: 4. The CDR3 totals 15 residues. DNA for the CDR3: TGTGCCAGCAGAGACAGGGGGCGCGACACCGGGGAGCTGTTTTTT. Amino acids: CASRDRGRDTGELFF.

The rearrangement links TRBV7-9 to TRBJ2-7; D not certain. The germline CDR1 and CDR2 sequences are SEHNR and FQNEAQ (reference sequence). V lost 2 bases and J 5 bases, leaving 13 bases between the germline ends. The CDR3 loop spans 14 amino acids. The CDR3 is CASSLLGPSNEQYF. The CDR3 bases are TGTGCCAGCAGCTTATTAGGGCCAAGCAACGAGCAGTACTTC.

Details on this clone: Additional DNA sequences in this sample encode the identical CDR3. This chain connects TRBV11-1 to TRBJ1-5, with unresolved D. Trimming removed 1 base at V and 4 bases at J, with 5 bases between. Germline lookup yields CDR1 SGHAT and CDR2 FQDESV (reference sequence). CDR3 length: 13 amino acids. CDR3 sequence: CASSLDGNQPQHF. CDR3 DNA sequence: TGTGCCAGCAGCTTAGACGGAAATCAGCCCCAGCATTTT.

This clone appeared a few times. This specimen includes other DNA sequences encoding the same CDR3. The chain links TRBV30 to TRBJ1-5, with D perhaps matching TRBD1 (5 bases). In germline, CDR1 is GTSNPN, CDR2 SVGIG (reference sequence). V lost 5 bases and J lost 2, with 10 bases in between. The CDR3 sequence is 13 residues long. CDR3 region: CAWSGGGNQPQHF. The CDR3 DNA is TGTGCCTGGTCGGGGGGTGGCAATCAGCCCCAGCATTTT.

This clone turned up a few times. The genes are TRBV7-2 and TRBJ2-5; D unclear. The last part of the DNA fits TRBJ2-7 better; the J call may be wrong. There are 13 residues in the CDR3. Per germline, CDR1 SGHTA and CDR2 FQGNSA. CDR3 region: CASSLGIAYEQYF. The CDR3 DNA reads as TGTGCCAGCAGCTTAGGGATAGCCTACGAGCAGTACTTC.

This sequence joins TRBV5-1 and TRBJ2-7, with a possible D match to TRBD2 (6 bases). Trimming took off 0 bases at V and 6 bases at J, with 13 bases between the two ends. Germline CDR1 is SGHRS and CDR2 is YFSETQ. The CDR3 is 14 amino acids. Here the CDR3 DNA reads TGCGCCAGCAGCTTGGGGCGGGACCGCTCCGAGCAGTACTTC. As protein: CASSLGRDRSEQYF.

CDR3 amino acids: CASSRTGGRANEQFF. CDR3 DNA sequence: TGTGCCAGCTCACGAACCGGCGGGAGGGCCAATGAGCAGTTCTTC. V gene TRBV18 combines with J gene TRBJ2-1, with TRBD2 identical over 9 bases. Germline V lookup: CDR1 KGHSH, CDR2 LQKENI. The CDR3 has 15 amino acids. V lost 4 bases and J lost 6; bases outside the gene matches: 7.

In its sample, this clone was seen a few times. The chain uses TRBV27 and TRBJ1-1, with D unclear. The CDR3 extends over 16 amino acids. Trimming took off 5 bases at V and 0 bases at J, with 16 bases between the two ends. CDR1 is MNHEY, CDR2 SMNVEV, per germline (reference sequence). The DNA of the CDR3 is TGTGCCAGCAGTCGGAGCCGGGGAGTCATGAACACTGAAGCTTTCTTT. Translating it yields CASSRSRGVMNTEAFF.

This chain uses TRBV5-1 with TRBJ2-2; 8 bases line up with TRBD1. From germline, CDR1 is SGHRS and CDR2 YFSETQ. The CDR3 sequence is 15 residues long. V was clipped by 5 bases and J by 5 bases; unmatched bases: 8. In DNA, the CDR3 is TGCGCCAGCAGTATTCAGGGGGCAGGTACCGGGGAGCTGTTTTTT. Translated, it gives CASSIQGAGTGELFF.

The chain links TRBV5-1 to TRBJ2-1, with 13 nucleotides matching TRBD2. Unmatched junction bases numbered 5, after V lost 4 bases and J lost 1 base. There are 17 residues in the CDR3. Germline CDR1 SGHRS, CDR2 YFSETQ. CDR3 in DNA: TGCGCCAGCAGCACAGGACTAGCGGGAGTATCCTACAATGAGCAGTTCTTC. Protein sequence: CASSTGLAGVSYNEQFF. Drawing the rest from reference TRBV5-1 and TRBJ2-1, the complete variable domain is KAGVTQTPRYLIKTRGQQVTLSCSPISGHRSVSWYQQTPGQGLQFLFEYFSETQRNKGNFPGRFSGRQFSNSRSEMNVSTLELGDSALYLCASSTGLAGVSYNEQFFGPGTRLTVL.

The chain has TRBV11-2 and TRBJ1-1; D possibly corresponds to TRBD1 (5 bases). The CDR3 consists of 18 residues. V lost 5 bases, J lost 0 bases, and 22 bases lay in between. Germline V lookup: CDR1 SGHAT, CDR2 FQNNGV. CDR3 DNA sequence: TGTGCCAGCAGCCTGTGGGTAGGGGCCCCAACCCTGAACACTGAAGCTTTCTTT. Encoded protein: CASSLWVGAPTLNTEAFF.

Concerning this clone: A clone one base away is much larger, so this may be a read error. The V and J genes are TRBV11-2 and TRBJ1-5; the D is unclear. This CDR3 contains 14 residues. Germline-derived CDR1 and CDR2 are SGHAT and FQNNGV. This CDR3 is CASSQDPGNQPQHF. The CDR3 DNA reads as TGCGCCAGCAGCCAAGATCCAGGCAATCAGCCCCAGCATTTT.

This clone appeared a single time. The CDR3 sequence is CASRIWTSTDTQYF. The CDR3 region has the DNA TGTGCCAGCAGAATTTGGACGAGCACAGATACGCAGTATTTT. The chain employs TRBV6-1 and TRBJ2-3; D unresolved. This CDR3 is built from 14 residues. V was trimmed by 6 bases and J by 0 bases, leaving 10 bases between them. The germline CDR1 and CDR2 sequences are MNHNS and SASEGT.